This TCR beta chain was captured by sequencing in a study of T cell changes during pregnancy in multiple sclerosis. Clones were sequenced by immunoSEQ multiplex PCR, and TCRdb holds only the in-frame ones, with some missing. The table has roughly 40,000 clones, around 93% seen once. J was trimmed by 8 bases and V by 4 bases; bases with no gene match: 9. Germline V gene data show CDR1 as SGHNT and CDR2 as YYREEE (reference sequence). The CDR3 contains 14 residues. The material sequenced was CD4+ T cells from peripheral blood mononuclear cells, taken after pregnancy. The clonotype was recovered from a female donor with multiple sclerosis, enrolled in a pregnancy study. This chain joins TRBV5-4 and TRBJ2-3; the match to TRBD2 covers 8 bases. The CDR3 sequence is CASSAKSSGGTQYF. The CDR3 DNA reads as TGTGCCAGCAGCGCCAAGTCGAGCGGGGGTACGCAGTATTTT.